This entry lists 29 T cell receptor beta chains sequenced from one sample in a study of regulatory T cells in long-lasting Graves disease. Described time point: persistent/refractory GD, antithyroid drugs over 5 years with positive TRAb. Preparation of the TCR library used RNA extracted from PBMCs. The TCR beta library used iRepertoire HTBI primers with Arm-PCR amplification of CDR3. TCRdb analysed the multiplex PCR reads with MiXCR anew, one entry per CDR3 protein. The table has some 440,000 distinct CDR3 sequences, about 20% seen once. The specimen was peripheral blood mononuclear cells (PBMCs), collected when the disease was refractory, from a patient treated with antithyroid drugs. The receptors were gathered from a female donor with Graves disease.

This clonotype was detected many times. This rearrangement joins TRBV6-1 to TRBJ2-1; 8 bases are a match to TRBD1. Germline CDR1 and CDR2: MNHNS and SASEGT. V was clipped by 5 bases and J by 8 bases; unmatched bases: 11. This CDR3 comprises 15 residues. The CDR3 sequence is CASSTLGDRNDEQFF. The CDR3 coding sequence is TGTGCCAGCAGTACCCTCGGGGACAGGAACGATGAGCAGTTCTTC.

This clonotype was counted a few times. This chain links TRBV5-1 with TRBJ2-5, with unresolved D. Germline CDR1 and CDR2: SGHRS and YFSETQ. Trimming took 3 bases from V and 7 from J, leaving 10 bases between them. The CDR3 has 12 residues. The CDR3 sequence: CASSSVSGTQYF. CDR3 coding DNA: TGCGCCAGCAGCTCCGTATCGGGGACCCAGTACTTC.

This clonotype has a count of ten or more. For the CDR3, the DNA is TGTGCCAGCAGTTTCGATGAGGGTGACGAGCAGTACTTC. Translation: CASSFDEGDEQYF. This rearrangement joins TRBV12-3 or TRBV12-4 to TRBJ2-7; TRBD2 might be the D (5 bases). There are 13 residues in the CDR3. With 3 bases removed from V and 5 bases from J, the gap between germline ends came to 11 bases.

This clonotype was seen more than once but under ten times. The genes are TRBV27 and TRBJ2-7, with D uncertain. V gave up 6 bases and J gave up 3 bases, with 15 bases separating them. Germline values: CDR1 MNHEY, CDR2 SMNVEV (reference sequence). The CDR3 runs 14 residues. The CDR3 protein is CASSRLPGVYEQYF. CDR3 nucleotides: TGTGCCAGCAGCCGCCTCCCCGGCGTCTACGAGCAGTACTTC.

This clonotype was detected ten times or more. The chain recombines TRBV12-3 or TRBV12-4 with TRBJ1-3; 10 bases are shared with TRBD1. The CDR3 contains 16 residues. Losses at the gene ends were 6 bases for V and 0 bases for J; bases not matched to a gene: 5. CDR3 loop: CASSLGQGISGNTIYF. The CDR3 region has the DNA TGTGCCAGCAGCTTGGGACAGGGGATCTCTGGAAACACCATATATTTT.

On this clonotype: The final CDR3 position lacks the conserved phenylalanine or tryptophan, pointing to a likely read error. The V and J genes are TRBV6-1 and TRBJ2-7, with D unresolved. The CDR3 contains 15 residues. Trimming removed 2 bases from V and 2 bases from J, with 13 bases in between. Germline loops: CDR1 MNHNS, CDR2 SASEGT. CDR3 residues: CASSESRPTPYEQYL. CDR3 sequence (DNA): TGTGCCAGCAGTGAAAGCAGGCCCACTCCCTACGAGCAGTACCTC.

This clonotype was counted ten times or more. The chain is built from TRBV28 and TRBJ1-1, with D uncertain. The CDR3 has 13 amino acids. Deletions cut 6 bases from V and 9 bases from J, with 17 bases between. Germline CDR1 MDHEN, CDR2 SYDVKM. The CDR3 nucleotides are TGTGCCAGCAGCCACGGGAGGCTATTCCAAGCTTTCTTT. This codes for CASSHGRLFQAFF.

This clonotype was counted many times. The chain joins TRBV27 to TRBJ1-5, with D possibly TRBD1 on 6 matching bases. Germline V gene data show CDR1 as MNHEY and CDR2 as SMNVEV (reference sequence). Trimming took off 4 bases at V and 6 bases at J, with 16 bases between the two ends. There are 15 residues in the CDR3. The CDR3 DNA sequence: TGTGCCAGCAGTTCCAAGGGGGTTTCAAGTCAGCCCCAGCATTTT. This codes for CASSSKGVSSQPQHF.

A remark on this clonotype: The germline gene is not matched at one end of the junction; a read error may be the cause. This rearrangement joins TRBV6-1 to TRBJ1-2, with 7 bases that match TRBD1. From germline, CDR1 is MNHNS and CDR2 SASEGT. The length of the CDR3 is 14 residues. The CDR3 sequence: CAGRPTGSRDGYTF. The CDR3 coding sequence is TGTGCCGGCAGGCCGACAGGGTCTCGGGATGGCTACACCTTC.

This clonotype came up a few times. The CDR3 DNA follows: TGCAGTGCTAGAGGACAATATTCTCTCGGATACGAGCAGTACTTC. It specifies CSARGQYSLGYEQYF. The V and J genes are TRBV20-1 and TRBJ2-7; no clear D gene. CDR3 length: 15 amino acids. V was trimmed by 1 base and J by 4 bases, leaving 17 bases between them. Looked up from germline, CDR1 is DFQATT and CDR2 is SNEGSKA (reference sequence).

The chain recombines TRBV12-3 or TRBV12-4 with TRBJ2-1; no clear D. The CDR3 totals 14 residues. Trimming cost V 4 bases and J 5 bases, with 12 bases left between them. The CDR3 reads CASSWINRHNEQFF. CDR3 nucleotide sequence: TGTGCCAGCAGTTGGATAAACCGTCACAATGAGCAGTTCTTC.

This clonotype has just a few counts. The V call is TRBV5-4, the J call TRBJ2-7; TRBD1 aligns across 7 bases. With 0 bases clipped from V and 3 bases from J, the junction kept 3 bases outside the gene matches. The CDR3 contains 14 residues. Germline CDR1 is SGHNT and CDR2 is YYREEE (reference sequence). The CDR3 region is CASSLGDSVYEQYF. As DNA, the CDR3 is TGTGCCAGCAGCTTGGGGGACAGCGTCTACGAGCAGTACTTC.

The chain employs TRBV9 and TRBJ1-1; maybe TRBD1 (5 bases). The germline V gene encodes CDR1 SGDLS and CDR2 YYNGEE. Trimming stripped 3 bases from V and 5 bases from J, with 17 bases between. There are 15 residues in the CDR3. The CDR3 region is CASSGRGDEGTEAFF. DNA of the CDR3: TGTGCCAGCAGCGGTAGAGGGGACGAGGGTACTGAAGCTTTCTTT.

This clonotype was found many times. The chain joins TRBV12-3 or TRBV12-4 to TRBJ2-5; D is undetermined. Trimming took off 3 bases at V and 4 bases at J, with 9 bases between the two ends. CDR3 length: 13 amino acids. The CDR3 reads CASSFLQGETQYF. Here the CDR3 DNA reads TGTGCCAGCAGTTTTTTGCAAGGAGAGACCCAGTACTTC.

V is TRBV13 and J is TRBJ1-1; D not certain. CDR3 length: 17 residues. CDR1 PRHDT and CDR2 FYEKMQ come from the germline V gene (reference sequence). V was pared by 5 bases and J by 0 bases, with 19 bases between. CDR3 loop: CASSPRTWGAMNTEAFF. In DNA form, the CDR3 reads TGTGCCAGCAGCCCTCGGACTTGGGGAGCCATGAACACTGAAGCTTTCTTT.

This clonotype occurred many times. The J gene is TRBJ1-1, the V gene TRBV9, with D hard to call. The CDR3 runs to 14 residues. V was cut by 0 bases and J by 5 bases, with 11 bases left in between. CDR1 is SGDLS, CDR2 YYNGEE, per germline. The CDR3 DNA is TGTGCCAGCAGCGTAGACGGAGGCGGAACTGAAGCTTTCTTT. This encodes CASSVDGGGTEAFF.

This clonotype was counted at least ten times. The gene calls are TRBV12-3 or TRBV12-4 and TRBJ1-2; 7 bases align to TRBD1. The CDR3 runs to 13 residues. Trimming cost V 10 bases and J 2 bases; bases outside gene matches: 7. The CDR3 nucleotides are TGTGCCAACACCAGACAGGGAAACTATGGCTACACCTTC. The encoded protein is CANTRQGNYGYTF.

The V and J genes are TRBV6-9 and TRBJ1-5; D uncertain. Germline CDR1 is MNHGY and CDR2 is SVAAGI. The CDR3 length is 12 residues. Trimming took 3 bases from V and 15 from J, leaving 15 bases between them. The CDR3 DNA reads as TGTGCCAGCAGTTACATTTTATCTGATAGGCATTTT. Translating gives CASSYILSDRHF.

This clonotype was seen more than once but under ten times. The chain carries TRBV6-2 or TRBV6-3 and TRBJ2-7; D perhaps matches TRBD2 (6 bases). The V gene lost 4 bases and the J gene lost 7 bases, with 17 bases spanning the gap. This CDR3 region has 14 residues. Looked up from germline, CDR1 is MNHEY and CDR2 is SVGEGT. Here the CDR3 reads CASSSQGTLGEQYF. The CDR3 bases are TGTGCCAGCAGTTCCCAAGGGACTTTGGGGGAGCAGTACTTC.

This clonotype was found many times. The V and J genes are TRBV28 and TRBJ2-7; 10 bases align to TRBD2. After removal of 4 bases from V and 3 bases from J, the junction contained 6 bases not matched to a gene. The V gene's germline CDR1 is MDHEN and CDR2 SYDVKM. The CDR3 sequence is 15 residues long. The CDR3 coding sequence is TGTGCCAGCAGTTCTTCTAGCGGGAGATTCTACGAGCAGTACTTC. This gives the protein CASSSSSGRFYEQYF. The full variable domain, with the rest looked up from reference TRBV28 and TRBJ2-7, is DVKVTQSSRYLVKRTGEKVFLECVQDMDHENMFWYRQDPGLGLRLIYFSYDVKMKEKGDIPEGYSVSREKKERFSLILESASTNQTSMYLCASSSSSGRFYEQYFGPGTRLTVT.

This clonotype appeared many times. The chain carries TRBV30 and TRBJ2-1, with no clear D. In germline, CDR1 is GTSNPN, CDR2 SVGIG (reference sequence). The CDR3 runs 15 residues. The V and J ends lost 6 bases and 0 bases respectively, with 15 bases between them. The CDR3 here is CACPRTEGSYNEQFF. CDR3 DNA: TGTGCCTGTCCTAGGACGGAAGGCTCCTACAATGAGCAGTTCTTC.

Points on this clonotype: This may be a read error: a much more frequent sequence differs by one nucleotide. As the CDR3 is not closed by the conserved phenylalanine or tryptophan, this likely results from a read error. V and J are TRBV7-9 and TRBJ2-5; 9 bases match TRBD2. This CDR3 comprises 12 residues. Germline CDR1 SEHNR, CDR2 FQNEAQ (reference sequence). V lost 4 bases, J lost 9 bases, and 3 bases stayed unmatched. DNA for the CDR3: TGTGCCAGCAGCTCCTTAGCGGGGGCCCAGTACCTC. Translated: CASSSLAGAQYL.

This clonotype has at least ten counts. The chain joins TRBV12-3 or TRBV12-4 to TRBJ1-5, with D possibly TRBD1 on 5 matching bases. V was shortened by 5 bases and J by 5 bases, with 10 bases between the two germline ends. This CDR3 spans 13 amino acids. The CDR3 spells CASSPGRHQPQHF. DNA for the CDR3: TGTGCCAGCAGTCCAGGGAGACATCAGCCCCAGCATTTT.

V and J are TRBV30 and TRBJ1-1; D ambiguous. The CDR3 contains 11 residues. The V end lost 5 bases, the J end lost 4 bases, and 8 bases lay between the germline ends. Germline V gene lookup returns CDR1 GTSNPN and CDR2 SVGIG (reference sequence). The chain's CDR3 is CAWVGFTEAFF. CDR3 DNA: TGTGCCTGGGTAGGGTTCACTGAAGCTTTCTTT.

This clonotype was found many times. The chain links TRBV20-1 to TRBJ2-7; 12 positions match TRBD2. The germline V gene has CDR1 DFQATT and CDR2 SNEGSKA (reference sequence). This CDR3 has 14 amino acids. J lost 6 bases, V lost 8 bases, and 11 bases had no gene match. The CDR3 DNA sequence: TGCAGTCTCGAGGTGGCTAGCGGGAGGGGCGAGCAGTACTTC. Protein: CSLEVASGRGEQYF.

In its sample, this clonotype was seen many times. This rearrangement joins TRBV11-2 to TRBJ2-2, with D unresolved. The CDR3 sequence is 13 residues long. Germline V lookup: CDR1 SGHAT, CDR2 FQNNGV. CDR3 DNA sequence: TGTGCGAGCGCCAGAGTAAACACCGGGGAGCTGTTTTTT. Protein: CASARVNTGELFF. Drawing the rest from reference TRBV11-2 and TRBJ2-2, the complete variable domain is EAGVAQSPRYKIIEKRQSVAFWCNPISGHATLYWYQQILGQGPKLLIQFQNNGVVDDSQLPKDRFSAERLKGVDSTLKIQPAKLEDSAVYLCASARVNTGELFFGEGSRLTVL.

This clonotype was seen only a few times. The chain is built from TRBV25-1 and TRBJ2-7; 8 bases align to TRBD2. V lost 8 bases, J lost 7 bases, and 7 bases stayed unmatched. The CDR3 extends over 12 amino acids. The germline CDR1 and CDR2 sequences are MGHDK and SYGVNS. CDR3 bases: TGTGCCAGCTCATGGCCGGGGGGGGAGCAGTACTTC. Encoded protein: CASSWPGGEQYF.

The chain combines TRBV27 with TRBJ2-7; 7 nucleotides line up with TRBD1. In germline, CDR1 is MNHEY, CDR2 SMNVEV (reference sequence). V lost 5 bases to trimming and J lost 2 bases; unmatched junction nucleotides: 6. The CDR3 contains 14 residues. The CDR3 DNA reads as TGTGCCAGCAGTCCCTGGGACAGCCCCTACGAGCAGTACTTC. Translation gives CASSPWDSPYEQYF.

This clonotype appeared many times. This chain joins TRBV29-1 and TRBJ1-4; 7 positions agree with TRBD1. This CDR3 has 15 amino acids. Germline CDR1 SQVTM, CDR2 ANQGSEA. With 3 bases clipped from V and 3 bases from J, the junction kept 7 bases outside the gene matches. CDR3 amino acids: CSVENWQGANEKLFF. The CDR3 nucleotides read TGCAGCGTTGAGAATTGGCAGGGGGCTAATGAAAAACTGTTTTTT.